The 26 T cell receptor beta chains below were found in one sample sequenced in a study of CD8 T cells in Susac syndrome. With random hexamers, reverse transcription was performed on 0.5 to 1 ug of RNA. TCRdb passed the immunoSEQ multiplex PCR reads through MiXCR, listing each CDR3 protein once. The repertoire holds under 300,000 distinct CDR3 sequences, about 96% seen once, with approximately 0.094% in the top ten. The sequencing sample was made of CD4+ T cells from PBMCs. Receptors were obtained from a human donor with Susac syndrome.

This chain connects TRBV5-1 to TRBJ2-1; 7 bases line up with TRBD2. CDR3 size: 14 residues. Germline trimming cut 6 bases from V and 7 bases from J; bases unmatched to any gene: 10. In germline, CDR1 is SGHRS, CDR2 YFSETQ. Here the CDR3 reads CASTLGGSGNEQFF. CDR3 coding DNA: TGCGCCAGCACCCTGGGCGGGAGTGGTAATGAGCAGTTCTTC.

This sequence joins TRBV30 and TRBJ1-1; TRBD1 might be the D (5 bases). Trimming left V 0 bases short and J 1 base short, with 30 bases between. CDR3 length: 21 amino acids. CDR1 is GTSNPN and CDR2 is SVGIG in the germline V gene (reference sequence). The chain's CDR3 is CAWSVGRGISGGQGSNTEAFF. CDR3 bases: TGTGCCTGGAGTGTAGGCCGCGGGATTTCGGGTGGACAAGGGTCGAACACTGAAGCTTTCTTT.

This chain links TRBV20-1 with TRBJ2-5, with 11 bases fitting TRBD2. V shed 5 bases and J 7 bases; nucleotides not matched to a gene: 6. The germline CDR1 and CDR2 sequences are DFQATT and SNEGSKA (reference sequence). The length of the CDR3 is 13 residues. The CDR3 DNA follows: TGCAGTGCTTCCGGGACTAGCGGTTCGACCCAGTACTTC. It encodes CSASGTSGSTQYF.

The V call is TRBV19, the J call TRBJ2-7; 8 positions match TRBD1. Germline V gene sequence: CDR1 LNHDA, CDR2 SQIVND (reference sequence). V lost 4 bases, J lost 1 base, and 6 bases stayed unmatched. This CDR3 comprises 15 residues. The CDR3 DNA follows: TGTGCCAGTAGTACACGGACAGGGCTATCCTACGAGCAGTACTTC. Translation gives CASSTRTGLSYEQYF.

The chain recombines TRBV19 with TRBJ1-2, with a tentative D call TRBD1 (5 bases). The CDR3 sequence is 13 residues long. Per the germline V gene, CDR1 is LNHDA and CDR2 is SQIVND (reference sequence). V lost 7 bases and J lost 6, with 15 bases in between. Here the CDR3 DNA reads TGTGCCAGTAAAGGGGTTAGTAAGAATGGCTACACCTTC. Translated: CASKGVSKNGYTF. The full variable domain, rest sourced from reference TRBV19 and TRBJ1-2, is DGGITQSPKYLFRKEGQNVTLSCEQNLNHDAMYWYRQDPGQGLRLIYYSQIVNDFQKGDIAEGYSVSREKKESFPLTVTSAQKNPTAFYLCASKGVSKNGYTFGSGTRLTVV.

V is TRBV29-1 and J is TRBJ1-1; D is uncertain. CDR1 and CDR2 (germline): SQVTM, ANQGSEA. V lost 0 bases to trimming and J lost 0 bases, with 11 bases between them. CDR3 length: 15 amino acids. The CDR3 DNA reads TGCAGCGTTGAAGATTCCCCAGGACTGAACACTGAAGCTTTCTTT. As protein: CSVEDSPGLNTEAFF. Filled out from reference TRBV29-1 and TRBJ1-1, the complete variable domain reads SAVISQKPSRDICQRGTSLTIQCQVDSQVTMMFWYRQQPGQSLTLIATANQGSEATYESGFVIDKFPISRPNLTFSTLTVSNMSPEDSSIYLCSVEDSPGLNTEAFFGQGTRLTVV.

The rearrangement uses TRBV5-7 and TRBJ2-5; tentatively, D is TRBD2 (6 bases). TRBV5-7 qualifies as an ORF whose function is uncertain. The CDR3 consists of 14 residues. Between the trimmed V and J ends, which lost 1 base and 3 bases, there was a span of 10 bases. The CDR3 region has the DNA TGTGCCAGCAGCTTGTTTCCGGGAGAAGAGACCCAGTACTTC. Protein product: CASSLFPGEETQYF.

A single count supports this clonotype. The chain recombines TRBV5-1 with TRBJ2-7; 13 positions agree with TRBD2. Per germline, CDR1 SGHRS and CDR2 YFSETQ. V shed 4 bases and J 4 bases; nucleotides not matched to a gene: 11. There are 17 residues in the CDR3. DNA of the CDR3: TGCGCCAGCAGCGCGGGACTAGCGGGAAGGAGGGGGTACGAGCAGTACTTC. It translates to CASSAGLAGRRGYEQYF.

The V gene is TRBV29-1, the J gene TRBJ1-1, with D perhaps TRBD1 (6 bases). Per germline, CDR1 SQVTM and CDR2 ANQGSEA. V dropped 7 bases and J dropped 5 bases, with 26 bases sitting between them. This CDR3 region has 16 residues. DNA of the CDR3: TGCAGCGCCTCCCGCCAGGGGCGAAGTTTGATTACTGAAGCTTTCTTT. Protein product: CSASRQGRSLITEAFF.

This sequence joins TRBV11-2 and TRBJ2-7, with 8 bases that match TRBD2. Germline lookup yields CDR1 SGHAT and CDR2 FQNNGV. V was clipped by 5 bases and J by 5 bases; unmatched bases: 5. The CDR3 is made up of 13 amino acids. The CDR3 DNA is TGTGCCAGCAGCCGGACTAGCAAGAACGAGCAGTACTTC. As protein: CASSRTSKNEQYF.

This clonotype was seen more than once but under ten times. The chain employs TRBV7-9 and TRBJ2-7; D perhaps matches TRBD2 (6 bases). The CDR3 is 12 amino acids. From germline, CDR1 is SEHNR and CDR2 FQNEAQ (reference sequence). V was cut by 4 bases and J by 7 bases, with 11 bases left in between. As DNA, the CDR3 is TGTGCCAGCAGCTACCCTGGGGGGGAGCAGTACTTC. Its translation: CASSYPGGEQYF.

The V call is TRBV29-1, the J call TRBJ2-2; 7 nucleotides match TRBD1. CDR1 SQVTM and CDR2 ANQGSEA come from the germline V gene. V trimming: 6 bases; J trimming: 7 bases; junction bases outside the gene matches: 5. The CDR3 has 12 residues. CDR3 protein: CSVERGHGELFF. The DNA of the CDR3 is TGCAGCGTGGAGAGGGGGCACGGGGAGCTGTTTTTT.

The rearrangement links TRBV27 to TRBJ2-4; 10 bases match TRBD1. Per germline, CDR1 MNHEY and CDR2 SMNVEV (reference sequence). The CDR3 contains 17 residues. V lost 7 bases to trimming and J lost 2 bases; unmatched junction nucleotides: 11. The DNA of the CDR3 is TGTGCCAGCACACCTTTCGGGACAGGGGAAACCAAAAACATTCAGTACTTC. It translates to CASTPFGTGETKNIQYF.

The V gene is TRBV12-3 or TRBV12-4, the J gene TRBJ2-7, with D uncertain. Trimming took off 6 bases at V and 6 bases at J, with 12 bases between the two ends. This CDR3 is built from 12 residues. The CDR3 DNA reads as TGTGCCAGCAGCCGTACCCGGGTCGAGCAGTACTTC. Translated, it gives CASSRTRVEQYF.

The chain employs TRBV6-5 and TRBJ2-5; no clear D gene. V lost 0 bases to trimming and J lost 6 bases, with 2 bases between them. CDR1 MNHEY and CDR2 SVGAGI come from the germline V gene. This CDR3 spans 11 amino acids. CDR3 sequence reads: CASSYSKTQYF. The DNA for the CDR3 is TGTGCCAGCAGTTACTCGAAGACCCAGTACTTC.

The J gene is TRBJ2-5, the V gene TRBV24-1; 7 nucleotides align to TRBD2. CDR1 and CDR2 from the germline V gene are KGHDR and SFDVKD. Germline trimming cut 4 bases from V and 1 base from J; bases unmatched to any gene: 2. The CDR3 has 14 residues. CDR3 in DNA: TGTGCCACCAGTGAATCTAGCGGCCAAGAGACCCAGTACTTC. This encodes CATSESSGQETQYF.

V is TRBV24-1 and J is TRBJ2-3; D is unclear. V dropped 7 bases and J dropped 2 bases, with 18 bases sitting between them. CDR1 is KGHDR, CDR2 SFDVKD, per germline. The CDR3 sequence is 16 residues long. DNA of the CDR3: TGTGCCACCAGCTCCAAGTGGGCACCCTCCACAGATACGCAGTATTTT. Translated: CATSSKWAPSTDTQYF.

This chain uses TRBV24-1 with TRBJ2-5, with 12 bases that match TRBD1. Germline lookup yields CDR1 KGHDR and CDR2 SFDVKD. The CDR3 spans 15 residues. V dropped 7 bases and J dropped 5; count of bases not matched to a gene: 7. CDR3 DNA: TGTGCCACCAGCGAACGGGACAGGGGGCGCGAGACCCAGTACTTC. Translation: CATSERDRGRETQYF.

The rearrangement uses TRBV7-9 and TRBJ1-3; D may be TRBD1 (6 bases). V lost 3 bases to trimming and J lost 1 base, with 10 bases between them. The CDR3 totals 15 residues. CDR1 is SEHNR, CDR2 FQNEAQ, per germline (reference sequence). In DNA form, the CDR3 reads TGTGCCAGCAGCTTTTCAACAGGGTCTGGAAACACCATATATTTT. This codes for CASSFSTGSGNTIYF.

The gene calls are TRBV6-5 and TRBJ2-7, with TRBD1 matching over 9 bases. The CDR3 spans 13 residues. Germline CDR1 is MNHEY and CDR2 is SVGAGI. Unmatched junction bases numbered 8, after V lost 7 bases and J lost 7 bases. The CDR3 region has the DNA TGTGCCAGCAAGAGGACAGGGGCAGGGGAGCAGTACTTC. This codes for CASKRTGAGEQYF.

This clonotype was detected a few times. V and J are TRBV21-1 and TRBJ2-1. TRBV21-1 is an annotated pseudogene. This CDR3 has 9 amino acids. The CDR3, as DNA: TGTGCCAGCAGCAATGAGCAGTTCTTC. This sequence encodes CASSNEQFF.

V usage is TRBV30 and J usage is TRBJ2-5, with TRBD1 matching 9 bases. Trimming removed 3 bases from V and 5 bases from J; junction bases left unmatched: 16. CDR1 and CDR2 (germline): GTSNPN, SVGIG (reference sequence). The CDR3 totals 17 residues. The CDR3 loop is CAWSSGQGTPRGETQYF. For the CDR3, the DNA is TGTGCCTGGAGCTCTGGACAGGGGACTCCACGTGGGGAGACCCAGTACTTC. Variable domain in full (rest from reference TRBV30 and TRBJ2-5): SQTIHQWPATLVQPVGSPLSLECTVEGTSNPNLYWYRQAAGRGLQLLFYSVGIGQISSEVPQNLSASRPQDRQFILSSKKLLLSDSGFYLCAWSSGQGTPRGETQYFGPGTRLLVL.

The genes are TRBV7-6 and TRBJ2-1; no clear D gene. V lost 4 bases and J 7 bases, leaving 11 bases between the germline ends. Germline assignment: CDR1 SGHVS and CDR2 FNYEAQ. The CDR3 is made up of 13 amino acids. The CDR3 coding sequence is TGTGCCAGCAGCTCGCGGCCGGTGAATGAGCAGTTCTTC. This gives the protein CASSSRPVNEQFF.

The chain recombines TRBV5-1 with TRBJ2-1, with D possibly matching TRBD2 (5 bases). Germline assignment: CDR1 SGHRS and CDR2 YFSETQ. V lost 0 bases to trimming and J lost 5 bases, with 9 bases between them. The CDR3 has 14 amino acids. Written as DNA, the CDR3 is TGCGCCAGCAGCTTGGCGACGGGAAACAATGAGCAGTTCTTC. Protein product: CASSLATGNNEQFF.

The rearrangement joins TRBV29-1 to TRBJ2-7; D not certain. Trimming pared 4 bases from V and 3 bases from J, leaving 7 bases between. The CDR3 length is 11 residues. The germline gives CDR1 SQVTM, CDR2 ANQGSEA. The CDR3 DNA reads as TGCAGCGTTGCCACGGACTACGAGCAGTACTTC. Residues: CSVATDYEQYF.

This chain joins TRBV7-8 and TRBJ1-2; 7 nucleotides match TRBD1. The length of the CDR3 is 18 residues. Germline V gives CDR1 SGHVS, CDR2 FQNEAQ. J lost 3 bases, V lost 5 bases, and 18 bases had no gene match. The CDR3: CASSGYGGEGQRYYGYTF. The CDR3 DNA reads TGTGCCAGCAGCGGTTATGGGGGAGAGGGACAGAGATACTATGGCTACACCTTC.